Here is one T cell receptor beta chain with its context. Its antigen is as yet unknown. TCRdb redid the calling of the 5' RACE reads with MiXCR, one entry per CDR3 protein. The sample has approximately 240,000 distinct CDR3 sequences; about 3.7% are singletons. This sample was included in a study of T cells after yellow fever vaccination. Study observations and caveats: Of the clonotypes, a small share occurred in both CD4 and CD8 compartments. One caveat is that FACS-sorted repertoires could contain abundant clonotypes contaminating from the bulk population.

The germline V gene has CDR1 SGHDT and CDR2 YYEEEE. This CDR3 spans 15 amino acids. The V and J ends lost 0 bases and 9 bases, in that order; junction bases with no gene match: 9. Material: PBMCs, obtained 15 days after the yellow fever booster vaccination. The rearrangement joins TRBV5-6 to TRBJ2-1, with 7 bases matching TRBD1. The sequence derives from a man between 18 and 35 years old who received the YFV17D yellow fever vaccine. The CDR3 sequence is CASSLDRGFIGEQFF. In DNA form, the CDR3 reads TGTGCCAGCAGCTTGGACAGGGGCTTTATAGGTGAGCAGTTCTTC. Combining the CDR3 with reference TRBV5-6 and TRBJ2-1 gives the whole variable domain DAGVTQSPTHLIKTRGQQVTLRCSPKSGHDTVSWYQQALGQGPQFIFQYYEEEERQRGNFPDRFSGHQFPNYSSELNVNALLLGDSALYLCASSLDRGFIGEQFFGPGTRLTVL.